The T cell receptor beta chain under discussion was sequenced for a study of blood T cells in healthy people across ages. Sample-barcoded 5' priming and a J-beta primer mix drove a second PCR of about 6 to 12 cycles. TCRdb re-derived calls from the 5' RACE reads in MiXCR, one entry per CDR3 protein. Among about 650,000 distinct CDR3 sequences listed, about 32% were seen once. A note on this clonotype: A read error may be the cause here, since a much bigger clone is one base away.

The CDR3 has 17 amino acids. The ends were cut back, 5 bases at V and 0 bases at J, with 17 bases in the middle. In germline, CDR1 is SGHTA, CDR2 FQGNSA. V is TRBV7-2 and J is TRBJ2-1, with a tentative D call TRBD2 (7 bases). This receptor was taken from a woman of 80 years or more in good health. Sequenced input: blood. CDR3 sequence reads: CTSSPGRGPSSYNEQFF. In nucleotides, the CDR3 is TGTACCAGCAGCCCCGGGCGGGGGCCTTCCTCCTACAATGAGCAGTTCTTC. Looking up the rest from reference TRBV7-2 and TRBJ2-1 gives the full variable domain: GAGVSQSPSNKVTEKGKDVELRCDPISGHTALYWYRQSLGQGLEFLIYFQGNSAPDKSGLPSDRFSAERTGGSVSTLTIQRTQQEDSAVYLCTSSPGRGPSSYNEQFFGPGTRLTVL.